This is a list of T cell receptor beta chains from one sample in a study of OX40 agonist ivuxolimab in advanced cancers. Some clones are missing from TCRdb's copy, which holds only in-frame ones; the method was immunoSEQ multiplex PCR. The sample has 90,000 to 150,000 clones, 75% to 90% seen once. This sample comprised CD4+ or CD8+ T cells sorted from blood, obtained in a trial of the OX40 agonist ivuxolimab. Receptors originate from an adult with an advanced solid tumor such as melanoma, head and neck, liver or kidney cancer. CDR3s include the opening cysteine and the closing phenylalanine or tryptophan. The D gene is left open where the match is weak. The size field is filled for only some rows; it gives once, few, many or a size class.

TRBV6-6	.	TRBJ1-1	.	CASKGEGGTEAFF	TGTGCCAGCAAAGGGGAGGGGGGGACTGAAGCTTTCTTT
TRBV30	.	TRBJ1-1	.	CAWSLVPGVTEAFF	TGTGCCTGGAGTCTGGTCCCGGGAGTCACTGAAGCTTTCTTT
TRBV5-1	once	TRBJ1-1	TRBD1	CASSQGAVDTEAFF	TGCGCCAGCAGCCAGGGGGCGGTAGACACTGAAGCTTTCTTT
TRBV18	.	TRBJ2-5	.	CASSPPSPRETQYF	TGTGCCAGCTCACCACCTAGTCCGAGGGAGACCCAGTACTTC
TRBV18	.	TRBJ2-1	.	CASSPPNTRRNEQFF	TGTGCCAGCTCACCACCGAATACCCGCAGGAATGAGCAGTTCTTC
TRBV6-5	.	TRBJ2-7	TRBD1	CASREPGQGYEQYF	TGTGCCAGCAGGGAGCCGGGACAGGGCTACGAGCAGTACTTC
TRBV5-1	.	TRBJ2-7	TRBD1	CASSLGTGKAEQYF	TGCGCCAGCAGCTTAGGGACAGGGAAGGCGGAGCAGTACTTC
TRBV6-5	.	TRBJ1-1	TRBD1	CASSQQGYTEAFF	TGTGCCAGCAGTCAACAGGGGTACACTGAAGCTTTCTTT
TRBV9	once	TRBJ2-5	TRBD2	CASSPYGGVETQYF	TGTGCCAGCAGCCCATACGGGGGGGTGGAGACCCAGTACTTC
TRBV11-2	.	TRBJ2-5	.	CASRYNRGGSQETQYF	TGTGCCAGCAGATATAACAGGGGAGGGAGCCAAGAGACCCAGTACTTC
TRBV10-2	.	TRBJ2-5	TRBD2	CASKGGGLETQYF	TGCGCCAGCAAAGGCGGGGGGCTGGAGACCCAGTACTTC
TRBV5-1	.	TRBJ1-2	TRBD1	CASSPGQGNYGYTF	TGCGCCAGCAGCCCCGGACAGGGTAACTATGGCTACACCTTC
TRBV6-4	.	TRBJ1-5	.	CASSPRLNQPQHF	TGTGCCAGCAGCCCCCGACTGAATCAGCCCCAGCATTTT
TRBV15	.	TRBJ1-1	.	CATSRDWRDAFF	TGTGCCACCAGCAGAGATTGGCGGGACGCTTTCTTT
TRBV2	.	TRBJ2-3	TRBD2	CASSGLAGVPDTQYF	TGTGCCAGCAGTGGACTAGCGGGGGTACCAGATACGCAGTATTTT
TRBV30	.	TRBJ2-5	.	CAWSGLTEETQYF	TGTGCCTGGAGTGGTTTGACAGAAGAGACCCAGTACTTC
TRBV29-1	.	TRBJ1-1	TRBD1	CSVEPTGGTEAFF	TGCAGCGTTGAACCGACAGGGGGCACTGAAGCTTTCTTT
TRBV7-9	.	TRBJ2-7	.	CASSLASGTVSYEQYF	TGTGCCAGCAGCTTAGCCTCCGGAACAGTTTCCTACGAGCAGTACTTC
TRBV11-3	.	TRBJ2-7	TRBD1	CASSFGQGEFYEQYF	TGTGCCAGCAGCTTCGGACAGGGGGAATTTTACGAGCAGTACTTC
TRBV6-5	.	TRBJ1-5	.	CASKEGLNSNQPQHF	TGTGCCAGCAAAGAGGGCTTAAATAGCAATCAGCCCCAGCATTTT
TRBV19	.	TRBJ2-1	.	CASRETRSSYNEQFF	TGTGCCAGTAGGGAGACACGGAGCTCCTACAATGAGCAGTTCTTC
TRBV10-3	.	TRBJ2-7	TRBD1	CAISESQGAGEQYF	TGTGCCATCAGTGAAAGCCAGGGGGCGGGCGAGCAGTACTTC
TRBV4-3	.	TRBJ2-7	TRBD1	CASSQETGARSSYEQYF	TGCGCCAGCAGCCAAGAGACAGGGGCGAGGAGCTCCTACGAGCAGTACTTC
TRBV19	.	TRBJ1-1	TRBD1	CASTETGRGSTEAFF	TGTGCCAGTACTGAGACAGGGCGGGGGAGCACTGAAGCTTTCTTT
TRBV10-3	once	TRBJ1-3	.	CAIRMVSGNTIYF	TGTGCCATAAGAATGGTCTCTGGAAACACCATATATTTT
TRBV7-2	few	TRBJ2-2	.	CASSITGSAGELFF	TGTGCCAGCAGCATAACAGGGTCGGCCGGGGAGCTGTTTTTT
TRBV18	.	TRBJ2-2	.	CASSPVSGLTGELFF	TGTGCCAGCTCACCAGTATCAGGGTTGACCGGGGAGCTGTTTTTT
TRBV30	.	TRBJ2-7	.	CAWSQGTVSSYEQYF	TGTGCCTGGAGCCAAGGGACGGTGAGCTCCTACGAGCAGTACTTC
TRBV27	.	TRBJ1-1	TRBD1	CASSPDRALGTEAFF	TGTGCCAGCAGCCCCGACAGGGCGCTAGGGACTGAAGCTTTCTTT
TRBV7-2	.	TRBJ1-2	.	CASTSPLGPFHGYTF	TGTGCCAGCACCTCACCTCTGGGACCTTTTCATGGCTACACCTTC
TRBV28	.	TRBJ1-1	.	CASSPSLTWAFF	TGTGCCAGCAGCCCATCCCTAACATGGGCTTTCTTT
TRBV7-9	.	TRBJ2-2	.	CASNRGTGELFF	TGTGCCAGCAATAGGGGAACCGGGGAGCTGTTTTTT
TRBV18	.	TRBJ2-3	.	CASSPRDADTQYF	TGTGCCAGCTCACCACGAGATGCAGATACGCAGTATTTT
TRBV11-2	.	TRBJ2-2	TRBD1	CASILDRGHTGELFF	TGTGCCAGCATCCTCGACAGGGGGCACACCGGGGAGCTGTTTTTT
TRBV7-6	.	TRBJ2-7	TRBD1	CASSLAGTGYYEQYF	TGTGCCAGCAGCTTAGCAGGGACAGGGTACTACGAGCAGTACTTC
TRBV5-4	.	TRBJ2-7	TRBD1	CASSPWDRAGEQYF	TGTGCCAGCAGCCCATGGGACAGGGCGGGAGAGCAGTACTTC
TRBV7-9	.	TRBJ2-3	.	CARAGRTSTDTQYF	TGTGCCCGGGCAGGCCGAACTAGCACAGATACGCAGTATTTT